The entry below describes one T cell receptor (beta chain). No antigen is known for it. The source of the sample is a study of CD8 T cells in ankylosing spondylitis. The ends were cut back, 2 bases at V and 2 bases at J, with 2 bases in the middle. Germline CDR1 MNHEY, CDR2 SVGEGT. The CDR3 loop spans 12 amino acids. Study-wide results and limits: A motif of 7 to 9 highly homologous TCR beta variants was seen as apparently characteristic of ankylosing spondylitis blood. Clones tied to disease were said to be significantly enriched in matched ankylosing spondylitis synovial fluid. Previous work reported some of these motif variants in the synovial fluid and blood of reactive arthritis.

Preparation of TCR beta libraries was done by quantitative 5'-RACE with molecular barcodes. In TCRdb, the 5' RACE reads were re-called with MiXCR into one record per CDR3 protein. The sample holds hundreds of thousands of distinct CDR3 sequences, roughly 20% seen once. Sequencing used blood, either unsorted or a sorted T cell fraction (not recorded which). This sequence originates from a male donor with ankylosing spondylitis or in good health (not recorded which). V is TRBV6-2 or TRBV6-3 and J is TRBJ2-3; D remains unclear. The CDR3 bases are TGTGCCAGCAGTTACAACACAGATACGCAGTATTTT. This codes for CASSYNTDTQYF.